The entry that follows covers one T cell receptor (beta chain) sequence. What it recognizes is unknown. Controls had myeloablative marrow grafts with methotrexate and calcineurin inhibitor, sampled at 1 year. The entry originates in a study of T cells after posttransplantation cyclophosphamide. Only in-frame clones appear in the TCRdb table, and some are missing; sequencing was by immunoSEQ multiplex PCR. The sample holds some 21,000 clones, 65% to 90% seen once. The study's findings and limits: Donor CD8+ memory clones often dominated recipient blood repertoires at later times. Tissue-infiltrating T cells from skin or gut overlapped little with blood T cells. Recipient CMV seropositivity and CMV reactivation strongly tracked TRB clonality.

The clonotype originates from a female patient aged 25-39 years who received an allogeneic stem cell transplant from an unrelated donor, was CMV-positive, and had acute and chronic GVHD. The T cells may partly be graft donor cells. Source: PBMCs, taken 350 to 400 days after allogeneic stem cell transplant with calcineurin inhibitor and methotrexate.

The CDR3 region has the DNA TGTGCCAGTAGGACAGGGGTTGGGACCCAGCATTTT. Translation gives CASRTGVGTQHF. The J gene is TRBJ1-5, the V gene TRBV19, with 8 bases lining up with TRBD1. V lost 6 bases, J lost 11 bases, and 6 bases stayed unmatched. The CDR3 is 12 residues long. Germline V lookup: CDR1 LNHDA, CDR2 SQIVND (reference sequence).